Presented here are 11 T cell receptor beta chains from one specimen sequenced in a study of blood T cell repertoires in COVID-19. The assay was immunoSEQ multiplex PCR, and TCRdb's table has in-frame clones only and misses some. There are about 170,000 clones in the sample; roughly 90% occur only once, and 0.77% lies in the top ten. Sequenced input: PBMCs or T cells enriched from blood (not recorded which). The receptors stem from a woman aged 18-29 years who had recovered from COVID-19.

This chain links TRBV30 with TRBJ1-6; D may be TRBD1 (6 bases). Per the germline V gene, CDR1 is GTSNPN and CDR2 is SVGIG (reference sequence). The V end was cut by 0 bases, the J end by 7 bases, with 10 bases between. This CDR3 is 14 amino acids long. The CDR3 sequence is CAWSVMQGNSPLHF. CDR3 sequence (DNA): TGTGCCTGGAGTGTAATGCAGGGGAATTCACCCCTCCACTTT. Filled out from reference TRBV30 and TRBJ1-6, the complete variable domain reads SQTIHQWPATLVQPVGSPLSLECTVEGTSNPNLYWYRQAAGRGLQLLFYSVGIGQISSEVPQNLSASRPQDRQFILSSKKLLLSDSGFYLCAWSVMQGNSPLHFGNGTRLTVT.

The chain carries TRBV30 and TRBJ1-3, with D perhaps matching TRBD1 (6 bases). V lost 0 bases and J lost 0, with 9 bases in between. CDR1 and CDR2 (germline): GTSNPN, SVGIG (reference sequence). This CDR3 spans 15 amino acids. CDR3 amino acids: CAWSVQGISGNTIYF. Written as DNA, the CDR3 is TGTGCCTGGAGTGTCCAGGGGATCTCTGGAAACACCATATATTTT.

V gene TRBV28 combines with J gene TRBJ2-2, with 9 bases fitting TRBD1. V shed 5 bases, J shed 2 bases, and the junction held 9 bases outside the gene matches. Germline loops: CDR1 MDHEN, CDR2 SYDVKM. The CDR3 totals 17 residues. CDR3 in amino acids: CASSKQGAHVNTGELFF. As DNA, the CDR3 is TGTGCCAGCAGTAAACAGGGGGCGCATGTTAACACCGGGGAGCTGTTTTTT.

This rearrangement joins TRBV27 to TRBJ2-1; weak D call: TRBD2 (6 bases). CDR1 is MNHEY and CDR2 is SMNVEV in the germline V gene (reference sequence). This CDR3 has 15 amino acids. Trimming removed 10 bases at V and 2 bases at J, with 18 bases between. This chain's CDR3 is CATTSGVGTYNEQFF. Written as DNA, the CDR3 is TGTGCCACAACTTCGGGAGTAGGGACCTACAATGAGCAGTTCTTC.

The rearrangement links TRBV19 to TRBJ2-3; 9 positions agree with TRBD1. Germline lookup yields CDR1 LNHDA and CDR2 SQIVND (reference sequence). The length of the CDR3 is 17 residues. V shed 2 bases and J 5 bases; nucleotides not matched to a gene: 11. In DNA, the CDR3 is TGTGCCAGTAGTATAATCGGACAGGGGATGAGGGTAGATACGCAGTATTTT. Residues: CASSIIGQGMRVDTQYF.

Here the CDR3 DNA reads TGTGCCAGCAGCCAAGAGGTCTCGGGACTAGCGGGAAGGGGACCCTACAATGAGCAGTTCTTC. Residues: CASSQEVSGLAGRGPYNEQFF. The chain has TRBV14 and TRBJ2-1, with 13 bases aligning to TRBD2. The V segment lost 0 bases and the J segment 2 bases; nucleotides outside the gene matches: 13. Germline lookup yields CDR1 SGHDN and CDR2 FVKESK. The CDR3 has 21 amino acids.

This rearrangement joins TRBV7-2 to TRBJ2-3; TRBD2 agrees at 7 bases. The CDR3 totals 16 residues. Unmatched junction bases numbered 4, after V lost 0 bases and J lost 1 base. Germline V gene sequence: CDR1 SGHTA, CDR2 FQGNSA. The chain's CDR3 is CASSLAGGPGTDTQYF. In DNA form, the CDR3 reads TGTGCCAGCAGCTTAGCGGGAGGGCCCGGCACAGATACGCAGTATTTT.

The CDR3 sequence is CASSIRSSYNSPLHF. CDR3 in DNA: TGTGCCAGTAGTATCCGGAGCTCCTATAATTCACCCCTCCACTTT. The V call is TRBV19, the J call TRBJ1-6; no definite D call. This CDR3 region has 15 residues. Trimming cost V 3 bases and J 0 bases, with 6 bases left between them. Germline values: CDR1 LNHDA, CDR2 SQIVND (reference sequence).

The rearrangement uses TRBV7-2 and TRBJ2-1; 10 bases line up with TRBD2. Looked up from germline, CDR1 is SGHTA and CDR2 is FQGNSA. The CDR3 contains 17 residues. The ends lost 4 bases at V and 0 bases at J; junction bases unmatched: 6. In DNA, the CDR3 is TGTGCCAGCAGCTCAGATGCTAGCGGGAGCTCCTACAATGAGCAGTTCTTC. Translation gives CASSSDASGSSYNEQFF.

This clone was recorded only once. The V and J genes are TRBV7-3 and TRBJ2-3; TRBD2 matches at 8 bases. The junction had 2 bases not matched to a gene; V was cut back by 2 bases and J by 4 bases. The CDR3 covers 14 residues. CDR1 and CDR2 (germline): SGHTA, FQGTGA. CDR3 loop: CASSLAGGSDTQYF. The CDR3 DNA is TGTGCCAGCAGCTTAGCGGGAGGTTCAGATACGCAGTATTTT.

The V and J genes are TRBV6-5 and TRBJ2-1; D unresolved. Per germline, CDR1 MNHEY and CDR2 SVGAGI. Trimming cost V 8 bases and J 5 bases, with 13 bases left between them. CDR3 length: 13 residues. The CDR3, as DNA: TGTGCCAGCTCCACAGCCGAGAACAATGAGCAGTTCTTC. Protein: CASSTAENNEQFF.